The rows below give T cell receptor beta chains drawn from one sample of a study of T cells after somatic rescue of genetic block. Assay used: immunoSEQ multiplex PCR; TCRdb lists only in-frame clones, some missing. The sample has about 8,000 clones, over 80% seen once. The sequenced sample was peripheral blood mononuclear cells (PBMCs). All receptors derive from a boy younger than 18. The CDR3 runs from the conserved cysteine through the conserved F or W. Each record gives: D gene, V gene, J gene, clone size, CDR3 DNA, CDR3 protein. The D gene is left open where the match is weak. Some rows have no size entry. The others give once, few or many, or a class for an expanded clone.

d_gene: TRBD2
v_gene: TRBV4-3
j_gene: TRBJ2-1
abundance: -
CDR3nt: TGCGCCAGCAGCACCCTAGCGGGAGATTACTACAATGAGCAGTTCTTC
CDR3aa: CASSTLAGDYYNEQFF

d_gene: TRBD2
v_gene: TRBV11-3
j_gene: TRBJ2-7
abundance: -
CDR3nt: TGTGCCAGCAGCAGGGGGGGACTAGCGGGAACCTACGAGCAGTACTTC
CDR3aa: CASSRGGLAGTYEQYF

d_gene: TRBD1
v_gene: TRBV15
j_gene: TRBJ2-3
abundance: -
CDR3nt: TGTGCCACCAGCAGAGATCCGACAGGGAGCACAGATACGCAGTATTTT
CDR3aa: CATSRDPTGSTDTQYF

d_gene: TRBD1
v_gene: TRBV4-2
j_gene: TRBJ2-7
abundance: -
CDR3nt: TGTGCCAGCAGCCCGACAAGACAGGGAGTTTACGAGCAGTACTTC
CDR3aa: CASSPTRQGVYEQYF

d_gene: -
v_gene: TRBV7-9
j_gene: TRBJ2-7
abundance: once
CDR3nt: TGTGCCAGCAGCTTAATCTGGGAGAACGACGAGCAGTACTTC
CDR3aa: CASSLIWENDEQYF

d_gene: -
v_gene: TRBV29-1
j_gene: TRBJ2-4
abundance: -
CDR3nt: TGCAGCGTTGAGGTGGGGGCCAAAAACATTCAGTACTTC
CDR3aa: CSVEVGAKNIQYF

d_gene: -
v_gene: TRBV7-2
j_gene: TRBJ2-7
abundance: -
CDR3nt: TGTGCCAGCGGTACCACAGGGAGCTCCTACGAGCAGTACTTC
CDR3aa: CASGTTGSSYEQYF

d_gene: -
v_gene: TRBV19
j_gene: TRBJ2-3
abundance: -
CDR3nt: TGTGCCAGTAGTATTTCTAGGCCCACAGATACGCAGTATTTT
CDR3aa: CASSISRPTDTQYF

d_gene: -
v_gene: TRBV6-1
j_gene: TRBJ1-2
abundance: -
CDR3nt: TGTGCCAGCAGACTGCCCGGGGGTAACTATGGCTACACCTTC
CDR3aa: CASRLPGGNYGYTF

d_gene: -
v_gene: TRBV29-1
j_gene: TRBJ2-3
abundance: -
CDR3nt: TGCAGCGCGGACGGAGGACTCACAGATACGCAGTATTTT
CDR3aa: CSADGGLTDTQYF

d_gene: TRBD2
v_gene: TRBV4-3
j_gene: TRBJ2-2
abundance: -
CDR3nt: TGCGCCAGCTCAGAGGCGGGAGAGTCGACCGGGGAGCTGTTTTTT
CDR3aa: CASSEAGESTGELFF

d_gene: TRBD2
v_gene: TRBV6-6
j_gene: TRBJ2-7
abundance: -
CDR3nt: TGTGCCAGCAGTCTCAGCGGGGCCGGTCACGAGCAGTACTTC
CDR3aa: CASSLSGAGHEQYF

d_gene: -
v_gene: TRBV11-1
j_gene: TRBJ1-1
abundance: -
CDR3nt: TGTGCCAGCAGCCCCGCTACAGGAGTGAACACTGAAGCTTTCTTT
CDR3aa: CASSPATGVNTEAFF

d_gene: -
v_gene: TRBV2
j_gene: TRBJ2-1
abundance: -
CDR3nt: TGTGCCAGCAGTCGGAGCAGGGGTGAGATTTTCTACAATGAGCAGTTCTTC
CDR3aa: CASSRSRGEIFYNEQFF

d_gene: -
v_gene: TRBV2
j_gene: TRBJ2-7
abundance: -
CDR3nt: TGTGCCAGCAGTGAAGGGGGCCGTGACGAGCAGTACTTC
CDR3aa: CASSEGGRDEQYF

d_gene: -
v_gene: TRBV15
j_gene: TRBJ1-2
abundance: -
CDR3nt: TGTGCCACCAGCAGAGATAGTCGGGGCGCAAGTGGCTACACCTTC
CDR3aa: CATSRDSRGASGYTF

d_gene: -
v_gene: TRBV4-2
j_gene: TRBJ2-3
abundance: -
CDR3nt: TGTGCCAGCAGCCCCACCCGTAGCACAGATACGCAGTATTTT
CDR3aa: CASSPTRSTDTQYF

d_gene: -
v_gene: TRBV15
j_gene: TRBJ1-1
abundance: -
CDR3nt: TGTGCCACCAGCAGAGATTTTAGGGGCGGGGAATCTTTCTTT
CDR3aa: CATSRDFRGGESFF

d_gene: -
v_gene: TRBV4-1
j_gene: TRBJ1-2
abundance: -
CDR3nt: TGCGCCAGCAGCCAAGATCGTTCTAATGTGGGAGTACATGGCTACACCTTC
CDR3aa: CASSQDRSNVGVHGYTF

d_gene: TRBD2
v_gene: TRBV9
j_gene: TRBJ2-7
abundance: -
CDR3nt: TGTGCCAGCAGCGTAGCTCCTAGCGGGCTCTCCTACGAGCAGTACTTC
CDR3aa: CASSVAPSGLSYEQYF

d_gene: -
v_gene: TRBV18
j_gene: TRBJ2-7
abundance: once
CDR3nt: TGTGCCAGCTCACCTCTTGCAGGGGACTACGAGCAGTACTTC
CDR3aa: CASSPLAGDYEQYF

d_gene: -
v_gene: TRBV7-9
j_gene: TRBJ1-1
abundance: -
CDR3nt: TGTGCCAGCAGCTTCGTTGGAGAAGCTTTCTTT
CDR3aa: CASSFVGEAFF

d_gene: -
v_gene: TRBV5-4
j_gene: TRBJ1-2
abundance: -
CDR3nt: TGTGCCAGCACCAGGCCACCAGGAAAGACCTATGGCTACACCTTC
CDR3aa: CASTRPPGKTYGYTF

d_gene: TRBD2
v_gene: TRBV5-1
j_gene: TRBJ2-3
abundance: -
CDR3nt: TGCGCCAGCAGCTTGATTCGCGGGGGTACAGATACGCAGTATTTT
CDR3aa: CASSLIRGGTDTQYF

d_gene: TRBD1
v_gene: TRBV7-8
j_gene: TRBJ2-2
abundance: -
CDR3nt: TGTGCCAGCAGCTTAATATTCGGACAGGACTACACCGGGGAGCTGTTTTTT
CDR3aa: CASSLIFGQDYTGELFF

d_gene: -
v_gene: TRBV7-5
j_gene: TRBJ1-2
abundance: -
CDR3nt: TGTGCCAGCAGCACCTCAGGGATGGAAGGGTATGGCTACACCTTC
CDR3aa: CASSTSGMEGYGYTF

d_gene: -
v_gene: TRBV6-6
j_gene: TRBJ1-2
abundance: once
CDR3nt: TGTGCCAGCAGCCCCCCGGCAGCGCTCTATGGCTACACCTTC
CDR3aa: CASSPPAALYGYTF

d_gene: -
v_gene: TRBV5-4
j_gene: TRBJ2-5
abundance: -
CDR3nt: TGTGCCAGCAGCCCCAATTTGGGGTGGGAGCAGTACTTC
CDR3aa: CASSPNLGWEQYF